This T cell receptor beta chain was found in a study of CXCR3-negative and CXCR3-positive naive CD8 T cells. TRB cDNA was prepared as libraries by UMI-labeled 5' RACE. TCRdb reprocessed the 5' RACE reads, with one entry per CDR3 protein and no DNA. The table for this sample gives 100,000 to 150,000 distinct CDR3 sequences. The CDR3 extends over 14 amino acids. Germline values: CDR1 KGHSH, CDR2 LQKENI. The sample taken for sequencing was naive CXCR3- CD8+ T cells from blood. Subset of the sample: CD45RO-CCR7+CD27+CD95- naive CD8+ T cells lacking CXCR3 (TNR3-). The sequence was collected from a human donor in good health. Some clones in this sample may be carry-over from other donors' samples. The chain uses TRBV18 and TRBJ1-1; TCRdb designates TRBD1, a call that cannot be tested without DNA. The CDR3 spells CASSPDRKYTEAFF. Full variable domain (missing parts from reference TRBV18 and TRBJ1-1): NAGVMQNPRHLVRRRGQEARLRCSPMKGHSHVYWYRQLPEEGLKFMVYLQKENIIDESGMPKERFSAEFPKEGPSILRIQQVVRGDSAAYFCASSPDRKYTEAFFGQGTRLTVV.